Presented here are 16 T cell receptor beta chains from one specimen sequenced in a study of low-dose radiotherapy and immunotherapy resistance in tumors (dated by TCRdb to between 2021 and 2023). The time point label here, explained by the study, means: before trial treatment. Sequenced using an Illumina HiSeq 2500. To make first-strand cDNA, Superscript III was used along with a set of TRAV- and TRBV-specific primers so that both the TCRalpha and TCRbeta chains were covered. TCRs were amplified with Phusion for around 20 PCR cycles using a constant-region primer together with the adapter attached to the V primers. TCRdb ran its own pipeline on the public reads, namely fastp trimming at Q25 and MiXCR clone calling, and kept in-frame beta chains. Every entry covers one CDR3 protein and lists the most common genes and DNA from its rows. The table for this sample lists tens of thousands of distinct CDR3 sequences; around a quarter of them were counted only once. The ten largest clones capture less than 8% of the sample.

The specimen was PBMCs, collected before treatment. The origin of the receptors is a male donor with rectosigmoid adenocarcinoma.

There are many counts of this clonotype. The chain carries TRBV4-1 and TRBJ2-1, with 9 bases lining up with TRBD1. The J segment lost 9 bases and the V segment lost 4 bases, leaving 1 base of the junction unmatched. The CDR3 contains 12 residues. Germline lookup yields CDR1 MGHRA and CDR2 YSYEKL. In DNA, the CDR3 is TGCGCCAGCAGCCGGACAGGGGCTGAGCAGTTCTTC. Its translation: CASSRTGAEQFF.

This clonotype was counted only a few times. The chain recombines TRBV7-9 with TRBJ1-1; D is possibly TRBD1 (6 bases). From germline, CDR1 is SEHNR and CDR2 FQNEAQ (reference sequence). The CDR3 has 14 residues. The V gene lost 5 bases and the J gene lost 6 bases, with 16 bases spanning the gap. The CDR3 loop is CASSRDNGHPEAFF. CDR3 nucleotides: TGTGCCAGCAGCCGGGACAACGGCCATCCTGAAGCTTTCTTT.

This clonotype was recorded at least ten times. The chain is built from TRBV29-1 and TRBJ2-1; 9 bases are shared with TRBD2. CDR3 size: 14 residues. Germline loops: CDR1 SQVTM, CDR2 ANQGSEA. J was trimmed by 7 bases and V by 7 bases; bases with no gene match: 11. In DNA, the CDR3 is TGCAGCGGGACAGCTAGCGGGACGTGGAATGAGCAGTTCTTC. It translates to CSGTASGTWNEQFF.

This clonotype has ten or more counts. J is TRBJ2-6 and V is TRBV6-1; the match to TRBD1 covers 10 bases. The CDR3 is 17 residues long. Germline CDR1 and CDR2: MNHNS and SASEGT. With V trimmed by 7 bases and J by 0 bases, 6 bases remained unmatched. The CDR3 DNA follows: TGTGCCAGCAACGCGGGACAGGGGATCTCTGGGGCCAACGTCCTGACTTTC. Residues: CASNAGQGISGANVLTF.

The chain couples TRBV18 to TRBJ2-7; 9 bases agree with TRBD1. Germline values: CDR1 KGHSH, CDR2 LQKENI. The CDR3 has 15 residues. V lost 6 bases to trimming and J lost 1 base; unmatched junction nucleotides: 7. CDR3 protein: CASSPLGTGSYEQYF. CDR3 nucleotide sequence: TGTGCCAGCTCCCCCCTCGGGACAGGGTCCTACGAGCAGTACTTC. Full variable domain (rest looked up from reference TRBV18 and TRBJ2-7): NAGVMQNPRHLVRRRGQEARLRCSPMKGHSHVYWYRQLPEEGLKFMVYLQKENIIDESGMPKERFSAEFPKEGPSILRIQQVVRGDSAAYFCASSPLGTGSYEQYFGPGTRLTVT.

With respect to this clonotype: This probably arose from a read error, given a far larger clone one base away. The V gene is TRBV7-2, the J gene TRBJ2-1; D perhaps matches TRBD2 (6 bases). There are 14 residues in the CDR3. Germline V lookup: CDR1 SGHTA, CDR2 FQGNSA. V lost 3 bases and J 6 bases, leaving 12 bases between the germline ends. This CDR3 reads CASSFSLGGNEQFF. Here the CDR3 DNA reads TGTGCCAGCAGCTTCAGCCTGGGGGGCAATGAGCAGTTCTTC.

This chain uses TRBV28 with TRBJ1-5; perhaps TRBD1 as D (6 bases). Trimming cost V 3 bases and J 1 base, with 13 bases left between them. CDR3 size: 16 residues. In germline, CDR1 is MDHEN, CDR2 SYDVKM. CDR3 region: CASSFITGQSNQPQHF. The CDR3 DNA reads as TGTGCCAGCAGTTTTATAACCGGACAGAGCAATCAGCCCCAGCATTTT.

Note on this clonotype: This likely came from a read error, as a far larger clone is one base away. This chain uses TRBV9 with TRBJ2-1; TRBD1 aligns across 8 bases. The CDR3 contains 16 residues. Germline-derived CDR1 and CDR2 are SGDLS and YYNGEE. The V segment lost 3 bases and the J segment 10 bases; nucleotides outside the gene matches: 15. Here the CDR3 reads CASSASGDRTLHEQFF. The CDR3, as DNA: TGTGCCAGCAGCGCCAGTGGGGACAGGACTCTCCACGAGCAGTTCTTC.

This clonotype was counted many times. This chain connects TRBV5-1 to TRBJ2-1, with unresolved D. The CDR3 has 15 residues. Between the trimmed V and J ends, which lost 0 bases and 0 bases, there was a span of 7 bases. CDR1 is SGHRS, CDR2 YFSETQ, per germline. CDR3 region: CASSLGQISYNEQFF. CDR3 nucleotides: TGCGCCAGCAGCTTGGGCCAGATCTCCTACAATGAGCAGTTCTTC.

This clonotype has at least ten counts. This chain uses TRBV27 with TRBJ2-5, with 8 bases that match TRBD2. CDR1 MNHEY and CDR2 SMNVEV come from the germline V gene (reference sequence). This CDR3 has 16 residues. Trimming removed 3 bases from V and 5 bases from J; junction bases left unmatched: 11. The CDR3 here is CASSLRQGLARETQYF. Written as DNA, the CDR3 is TGTGCCAGCAGTTTGCGGCAAGGACTAGCAAGGGAGACCCAGTACTTC.

In this sample, this clonotype turned up many times. This chain connects TRBV28 to TRBJ2-3; 7 bases are shared with TRBD2. CDR1 and CDR2 (germline): MDHEN, SYDVKM. V was clipped by 2 bases and J by 0 bases; unmatched bases: 2. The CDR3 extends over 15 amino acids. Here the CDR3 DNA reads TGTGCCAGCAGTTTAGCGGGAGTGAGCACAGATACGCAGTATTTT. It codes for CASSLAGVSTDTQYF.

Ten or more counts support this clonotype. The chain employs TRBV4-3 and TRBJ1-6; the D is unclear. Looked up from germline, CDR1 is LGHNA and CDR2 is YSLEER. Between the trimmed V and J ends, which lost 1 base and 3 bases, there was a span of 10 bases. The CDR3 is 16 amino acids. This chain's CDR3 is CASSQAAGSYNSPLHF. The CDR3 DNA follows: TGCGCCAGCAGCCAAGCGGCGGGTAGCTATAATTCACCCCTCCACTTT.

The CDR3 spells CASSLGAGGWQYF. CDR3 bases: TGTGCCAGCAGCTTAGGAGCGGGAGGATGGCAGTACTTC. This chain connects TRBV7-2 to TRBJ2-7; 9 nucleotides agree with TRBD2. CDR3 length equals 13 residues. Losses at the gene ends were 1 base for V and 9 bases for J; bases not matched to a gene: 4. The germline V gene encodes CDR1 SGHTA and CDR2 FQGNSA.

This clonotype was counted many times. This rearrangement joins TRBV20-1 to TRBJ1-3; D possibly corresponds to TRBD1 (6 bases). The CDR3 runs to 16 residues. The V gene's germline CDR1 is DFQATT and CDR2 SNEGSKA (reference sequence). Deletions cut 6 bases from V and 8 bases from J, with 26 bases between. CDR3 in amino acids: CSARNARGEGVDTIYF. The CDR3 bases are TGCAGTGCAAGAAATGCCAGGGGAGAAGGGGTAGACACCATATATTTT.

This clonotype was counted ten times or more. The rearrangement links TRBV5-4 to TRBJ2-1, with D hard to call. CDR1 and CDR2 (germline): SGHNT, YYREEE (reference sequence). Trimming left V 0 bases short and J 6 bases short, with 4 bases between. The CDR3 covers 12 residues. The CDR3: CASSLAPNEQFF. The DNA of the CDR3 is TGTGCCAGCAGCTTGGCCCCCAATGAGCAGTTCTTC.

There are many counts of this clonotype. This chain joins TRBV3-1 and TRBJ2-2, with D perhaps being TRBD1 or TRBD2 (6 bases each). The germline V and J ends were trimmed by 0 bases and 5 bases, with 19 bases remaining between them. The CDR3 extends over 18 amino acids. The germline V gene encodes CDR1 LGHDT and CDR2 YNNKEL (reference sequence). The CDR3 DNA reads TGTGCCAGCAGCCAAGATTTGGGGGGCACCCGGCGGACCGGGGAGCTGTTTTTT. Its protein is CASSQDLGGTRRTGELFF.